What follows are 13 T cell receptor beta chains derived from one specimen sequenced in a study of shared clonotypes between healthy human individuals. Measured with immunoSEQ multiplex PCR; TCRdb has only the in-frame clones, and not every one. The profile shows about 2.1 million clones, approximately 92% of them singletons. CD45RO negativity and positive selection for CCR7 defined naive CD8 cells, a population that excluded terminally differentiated effector memory CD45RA+ cells. Sequencing was carried out using naive CD8+ T cells from PBMCs. These receptors were taken from a man between 18 and 35 years old in good health. Some clones in this sample may be carry-over from other donors' samples.

For the CDR3, the DNA is TGTGCCAGCAGCTTCACACTTGTACGGACTAGCGAGCAGTACTTC. Amino acid sequence: CASSFTLVRTSEQYF. This chain links TRBV5-8 with TRBJ2-7, with 7 bases lining up with TRBD2. The junction had 11 bases not matched to a gene; V was cut back by 2 bases and J by 6 bases. The CDR3 has 15 residues. CDR1 is SGHTS and CDR2 is YDEGEE in the germline V gene. Full variable domain (missing parts from reference TRBV5-8 and TRBJ2-7): EAGVTQSPTHLIKTRGQQATLRCSPISGHTSVYWYQQALGLGLQFLLWYDEGEERNRGNFPPRFSGRQFPNYSSELNVNALELEDSALYLCASSFTLVRTSEQYFGPGTRLTVT.

This clone came up once. The V and J genes are TRBV28 and TRBJ2-7; 8 nucleotides line up with TRBD1. Germline V gene sequence: CDR1 MDHEN, CDR2 SYDVKM. The ends lost 2 bases at V and 3 bases at J; junction bases unmatched: 9. The CDR3 runs to 16 residues. CDR3 in amino acids: CASSLPGTGKFYEQYF. The CDR3 DNA sequence: TGTGCCAGCAGTTTACCCGGGACAGGAAAGTTCTACGAGCAGTACTTC.

This chain uses TRBV11-3 with TRBJ2-4; TRBD1 matches 8 bases. The CDR3 is 20 residues long. Germline values: CDR1 SGHNT, CDR2 YENEEA. V lost 2 bases and J lost 0; bases outside the gene matches: 15. This chain's CDR3 is CASSLSPDRGKLQAKNIQYF. The CDR3 nucleotides are TGTGCCAGCAGCTTATCCCCCGACAGGGGAAAACTTCAAGCCAAAAACATTCAGTACTTC.

Comment on this clone: An end of the junction does not agree with germline; a read error may underlie this. The rearrangement joins TRBV20-1 to TRBJ2-7, with D possibly being TRBD1 or TRBD2 (6 bases each). The CDR3 covers 8 residues. Germline loops: CDR1 DFQATT, CDR2 SNEGSKA (reference sequence). CDR3 nucleotides: TGCAGTACAAAGGGGGGAAGCTTC. Protein: CSTKGGSF.

This rearrangement joins TRBV28 to TRBJ1-2; 7 bases agree with TRBD1. The CDR3 sequence is 13 residues long. V lost 3 bases, J lost 4 bases, and 2 bases stayed unmatched. Per germline, CDR1 MDHEN and CDR2 SYDVKM. The CDR3 DNA sequence: TGTGCCAGCAGTTTGGACAGGTTCTATGGCTACACCTTC. Translated, it gives CASSLDRFYGYTF.

In the case of this clone: Additional DNA sequences in this sample encode the identical CDR3. V and J are TRBV27 and TRBJ2-7, with TRBD2 as a possible D gene (6 bases). V dropped 6 bases and J dropped 3 bases, with 12 bases sitting between them. The CDR3 totals 13 residues. From germline, CDR1 is MNHEY and CDR2 SMNVEV (reference sequence). The CDR3 region has the DNA TGTGCCAGCAGCCCGGGGGTGGGCTACGAGCAGTACTTC. Amino acids: CASSPGVGYEQYF.

The chain has TRBV9 and TRBJ2-2; D remains unclear. Trimming left V 0 bases short and J 6 bases short, with 15 bases between. This CDR3 is 16 amino acids long. Germline lookup yields CDR1 SGDLS and CDR2 YYNGEE. CDR3: CASSVGGSATSGELFF. DNA for the CDR3: TGTGCCAGCAGCGTAGGTGGGTCGGCGACGTCCGGGGAGCTGTTTTTT.

Points on this clone: Other DNA sequences within the sample encode an identical CDR3. V and J are TRBV7-9 and TRBJ2-6; D is possibly TRBD2 (6 bases). Per the germline V gene, CDR1 is SEHNR and CDR2 is FQNEAQ (reference sequence). CDR3 size: 16 residues. Between the trimmed V and J ends, which lost 3 bases and 0 bases, there was a span of 9 bases. CDR3: CASSLERASGANVLTF. The CDR3 nucleotides are TGTGCCAGCAGCTTGGAGCGGGCCTCTGGGGCCAACGTCCTGACTTTC. The whole variable domain, remainder taken from reference TRBV7-9 and TRBJ2-6, is DTGVSQNPRHKITKRGQNVTFRCDPISEHNRLYWYRQTLGQGPEFLTYFQNEAQLEKSRLLSDRFSAERPKGSFSTLEIQRTEQGDSAMYLCASSLERASGANVLTFGAGSRLTVL.

The chain combines TRBV7-3 with TRBJ2-1; 11 nucleotides agree with TRBD2. Germline CDR1 and CDR2: SGHTA and FQGTGA. Trimming at V came to 4 bases and at J to 6 bases, leaving 5 bases not matched to a gene. CDR3 length equals 15 residues. The CDR3 loop reads CASSSLAGVGNEQFF. CDR3 DNA: TGTGCCAGCAGCTCACTAGCGGGAGTCGGCAATGAGCAGTTCTTC.

V usage is TRBV25-1 and J usage is TRBJ2-7; 14 bases are shared with TRBD2. The germline V gene encodes CDR1 MGHDK and CDR2 SYGVNS. This CDR3 spans 18 amino acids. V shed 4 bases and J 6 bases; nucleotides not matched to a gene: 14. The CDR3 DNA reads TGTGCCAGCAGTGCGATACCCGGGACTAGCGGGAGTGACGGCGAGCAGTACTTC. Residues: CASSAIPGTSGSDGEQYF.

The V and J genes are TRBV5-6 and TRBJ1-1, with 10 bases identical to TRBD1. V lost 5 bases to trimming and J lost 0 bases; unmatched junction nucleotides: 7. Germline V gene data show CDR1 as SGHDT and CDR2 as YYEEEE. The CDR3 extends over 16 amino acids. CDR3 residues: CASSRTGGVMNTEAFF. In nucleotides, the CDR3 is TGTGCCAGCAGTAGGACAGGGGGGGTTATGAACACTGAAGCTTTCTTT.

V gene TRBV4-3 combines with J gene TRBJ2-3; TRBD1 matches at 10 bases. CDR1 is LGHNA, CDR2 YSLEER, per germline. This CDR3 has 17 residues. V lost 4 bases and J lost 4; bases outside the gene matches: 11. This chain's CDR3 is CASSRSLGQGSADTQYF. The CDR3 region has the DNA TGCGCCAGCAGCCGGTCCCTGGGACAGGGGAGTGCAGATACGCAGTATTTT.

J is TRBJ2-7 and V is TRBV10-3, with TRBD2 identical over 10 bases. Trimming removed 8 bases from V and 1 base from J; junction bases left unmatched: 17. Germline V gene data show CDR1 as ENHRY and CDR2 as SYGVKD. The CDR3 runs 18 residues. The DNA for the CDR3 is TGTGCCATCGGAGCCCCCACTAGCGGGAAGCACCTGTCCTACGAGCAGTACTTC. Amino acid sequence: CAIGAPTSGKHLSYEQYF.